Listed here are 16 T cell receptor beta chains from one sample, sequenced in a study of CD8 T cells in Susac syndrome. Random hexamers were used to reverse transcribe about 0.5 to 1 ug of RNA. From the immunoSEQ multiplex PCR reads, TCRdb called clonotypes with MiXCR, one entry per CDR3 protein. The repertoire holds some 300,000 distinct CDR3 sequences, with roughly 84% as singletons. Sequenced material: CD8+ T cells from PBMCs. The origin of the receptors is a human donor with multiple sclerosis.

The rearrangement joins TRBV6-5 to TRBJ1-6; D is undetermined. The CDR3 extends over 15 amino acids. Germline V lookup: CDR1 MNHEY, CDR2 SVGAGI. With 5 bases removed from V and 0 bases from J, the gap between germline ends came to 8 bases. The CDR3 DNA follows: TGTGCCAGCAGTCAAACAAGCTCCTATAATTCACCCCTCCACTTT. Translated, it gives CASSQTSSYNSPLHF.

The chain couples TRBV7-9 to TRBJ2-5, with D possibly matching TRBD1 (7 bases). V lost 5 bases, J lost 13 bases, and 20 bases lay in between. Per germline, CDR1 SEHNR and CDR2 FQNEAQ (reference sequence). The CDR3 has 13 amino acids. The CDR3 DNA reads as TGTGCCAGCAGCCACGGGCTAGCAGGGGGGCTGTACTTC. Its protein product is CASSHGLAGGLYF.

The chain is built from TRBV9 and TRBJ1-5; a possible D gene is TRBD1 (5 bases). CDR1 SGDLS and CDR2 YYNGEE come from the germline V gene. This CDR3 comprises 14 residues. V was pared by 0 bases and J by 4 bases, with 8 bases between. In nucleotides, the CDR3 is TGTGCCAGCAGCGTAGCCGGGGCTAATCAGCCCCAGCATTTT. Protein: CASSVAGANQPQHF. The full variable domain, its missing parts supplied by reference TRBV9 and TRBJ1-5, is DSGVTQTPKHLITATGQRVTLRCSPRSGDLSVYWYQQSLDQGLQFLIQYYNGEERAKGNILERFSAQQFPDLHSELNLSSLELGDSALYFCASSVAGANQPQHFGDGTRLSIL.

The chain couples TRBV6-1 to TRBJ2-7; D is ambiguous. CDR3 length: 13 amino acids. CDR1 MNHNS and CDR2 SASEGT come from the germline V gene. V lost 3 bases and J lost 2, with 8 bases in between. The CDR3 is CASSDRRTYEQYF. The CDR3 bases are TGTGCCAGCAGTGACCGACGGACCTACGAGCAGTACTTC.

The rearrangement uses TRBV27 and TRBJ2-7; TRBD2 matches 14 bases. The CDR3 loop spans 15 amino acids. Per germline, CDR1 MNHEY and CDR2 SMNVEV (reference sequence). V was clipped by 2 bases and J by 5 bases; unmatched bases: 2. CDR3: CASSLGGLAGDEQYF. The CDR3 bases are TGTGCCAGCAGTTTAGGGGGACTAGCGGGAGACGAGCAGTACTTC.

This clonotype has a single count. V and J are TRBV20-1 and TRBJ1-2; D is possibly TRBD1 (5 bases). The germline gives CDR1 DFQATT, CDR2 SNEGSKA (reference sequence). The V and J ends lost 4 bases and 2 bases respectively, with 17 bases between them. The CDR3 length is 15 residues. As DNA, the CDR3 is TGCAGTGCTACCTTTTTGGACACCGAAAACTATGGCTACACCTTC. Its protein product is CSATFLDTENYGYTF.

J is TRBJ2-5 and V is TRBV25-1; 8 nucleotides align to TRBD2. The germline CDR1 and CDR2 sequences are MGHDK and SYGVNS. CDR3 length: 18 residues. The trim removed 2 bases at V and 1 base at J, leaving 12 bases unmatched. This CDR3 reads CASSEIEFREGSQETQYF. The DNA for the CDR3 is TGTGCCAGCAGTGAAATCGAGTTCCGGGAGGGATCCCAAGAGACCCAGTACTTC.

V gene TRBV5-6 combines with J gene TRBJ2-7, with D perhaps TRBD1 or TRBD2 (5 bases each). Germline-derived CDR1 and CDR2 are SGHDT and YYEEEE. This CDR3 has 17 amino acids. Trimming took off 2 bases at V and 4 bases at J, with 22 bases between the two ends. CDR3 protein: CASSFDSSWGSRYEQYF. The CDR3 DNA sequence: TGTGCCAGCAGCTTCGATTCCTCTTGGGGGAGTAGGTACGAGCAGTACTTC.

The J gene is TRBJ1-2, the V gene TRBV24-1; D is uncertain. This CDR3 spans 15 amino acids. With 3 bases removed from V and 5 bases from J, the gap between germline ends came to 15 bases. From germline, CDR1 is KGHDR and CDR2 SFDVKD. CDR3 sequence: CATSDPASPGYGYTF. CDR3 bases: TGTGCCACCAGTGATCCGGCCTCTCCCGGATATGGCTACACCTTC.

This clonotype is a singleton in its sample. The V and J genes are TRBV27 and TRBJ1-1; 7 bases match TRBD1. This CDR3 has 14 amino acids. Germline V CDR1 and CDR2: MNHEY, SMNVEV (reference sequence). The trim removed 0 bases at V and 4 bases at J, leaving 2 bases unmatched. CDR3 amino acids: CASSLSEGATEAFF. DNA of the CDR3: TGTGCCAGCAGTTTATCCGAGGGGGCCACTGAAGCTTTCTTT.

CDR3 amino acids: CASSLWGPPRDYNEQFF. The CDR3 DNA reads as TGTGCCAGCAGTTTATGGGGGCCTCCGAGGGACTACAATGAGCAGTTCTTC. The V gene is TRBV27, the J gene TRBJ2-1, with TRBD1 as a possible D gene (6 bases). Germline values: CDR1 MNHEY, CDR2 SMNVEV (reference sequence). This CDR3 is 17 amino acids long. The V and J ends lost 1 base and 3 bases respectively, with 16 bases between them.

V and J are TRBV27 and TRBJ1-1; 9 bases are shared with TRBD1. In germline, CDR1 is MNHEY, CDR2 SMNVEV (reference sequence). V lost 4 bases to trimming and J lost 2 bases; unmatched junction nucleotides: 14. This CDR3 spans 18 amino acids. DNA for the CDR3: TGTGCCAGCAGTTCGAATCGGGGACAGGGAGCTCTTAACACTGAAGCTTTCTTT. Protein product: CASSSNRGQGALNTEAFF.

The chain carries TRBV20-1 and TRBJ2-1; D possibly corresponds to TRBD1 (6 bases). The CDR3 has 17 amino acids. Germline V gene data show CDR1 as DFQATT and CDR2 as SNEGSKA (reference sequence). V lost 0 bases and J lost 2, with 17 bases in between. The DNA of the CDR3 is TGCAGTGCTAGAGATCTCAGGGGAGCGCTAACCTACAATGAGCAGTTCTTC. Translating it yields CSARDLRGALTYNEQFF.

The CDR3 DNA follows: TGTGCCAGCAGGGGGCTAGCGGGAGAGGACCAAAGGAAGCAGTTCTTC. Its protein is CASRGLAGEDQRKQFF. V usage is TRBV7-2 and J usage is TRBJ2-1; 10 bases fit TRBD2. Per germline, CDR1 SGHTA and CDR2 FQGNSA. V lost 6 bases, J lost 11 bases, and 16 bases stayed unmatched. The CDR3 has 16 residues.

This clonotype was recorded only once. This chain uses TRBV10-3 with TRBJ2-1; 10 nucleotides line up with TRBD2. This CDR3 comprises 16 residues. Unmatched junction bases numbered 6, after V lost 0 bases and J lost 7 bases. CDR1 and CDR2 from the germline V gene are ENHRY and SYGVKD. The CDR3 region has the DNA TGTGCCATCAGTGAGTCGCCTAGCGGGAGTGTGAATGAGCAGTTCTTC. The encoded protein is CAISESPSGSVNEQFF.

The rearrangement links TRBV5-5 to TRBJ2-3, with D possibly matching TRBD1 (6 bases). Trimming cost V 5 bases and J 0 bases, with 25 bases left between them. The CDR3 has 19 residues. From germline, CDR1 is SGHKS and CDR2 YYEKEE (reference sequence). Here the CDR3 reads CASRTGEGQFKFSTDTQYF. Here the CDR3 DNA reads TGTGCCAGCAGGACAGGAGAGGGCCAATTTAAGTTTAGCACAGATACGCAGTATTTT.